This TCR beta chain was captured by sequencing in a study of blood T cell repertoires in COVID-19. Assay: immunoSEQ multiplex PCR; the TCRdb copy retains only in-frame clones and omits some. The table lists over 350,000 clones, roughly 90% of them singletons, with roughly 0.97% in the top ten. This CDR3 has 17 amino acids. Trimming cost V 3 bases and J 0 bases, with 15 bases left between them. Germline values: CDR1 SGDLS, CDR2 YYNGEE. This clone was counted once. The sequence came from a young woman with acute COVID-19. The V gene is TRBV9, the J gene TRBJ1-4; no reliable D call. The sequencing input was PBMCs or T cells enriched from blood (not recorded which). The CDR3 is CASSAEGGSTTNEKLFF. Written as DNA, the CDR3 is TGTGCCAGCAGCGCCGAGGGAGGGTCTACAACTAATGAAAAACTGTTTTTT. The variable domain in full, completed from reference TRBV9 and TRBJ1-4, reads DSGVTQTPKHLITATGQRVTLRCSPRSGDLSVYWYQQSLDQGLQFLIQYYNGEERAKGNILERFSAQQFPDLHSELNLSSLELGDSALYFCASSAEGGSTTNEKLFFGSGTQLSVL.